This TCR beta chain was identified in a study of technical replicates of blood from a handful of donors. The method was immunoSEQ multiplex PCR; TCRdb's version includes in-frame clones alone and lacks a portion of them. The sample yields tens of thousands of clones, just under 95% seen once. CDR1 LNHDA and CDR2 SQIVND come from the germline V gene (reference sequence). Deletions cut 10 bases from V and 9 bases from J, with 16 bases between. This CDR3 comprises 12 residues. The sequence was collected from a human donor in good health. The rearrangement links TRBV19 to TRBJ1-5; tentative D call: TRBD1 (6 bases). Material for sequencing was T cells isolated from PBMCs. Here the CDR3 DNA reads TGTGCCACCCGTGGGGGCTCTGGGCCCCAGCATTTT. Its protein is CATRGGSGPQHF.